This passage covers 22 T cell receptor beta chains from one sample sequenced in a study of T cells in women clearing cervical HPV infection. Method: immunoSEQ multiplex PCR; TCRdb's copy keeps in-frame clones and lacks some. This sample's table has about 29,000 clones. Sequencing was carried out using blood buffy coat. These receptors originate from a woman between 18 and 75 years old with a cervical HPV16 infection that either progressed to CIN3+ or cleared (not recorded which).

With regard to this clone: The read ends 3 residues shy of where the CDR3 ends; the end is completed using the germline J gene. The chain has TRBV5-1 and TRBJ1-3, with 8 bases lining up with TRBD1. The CDR3 has 18 residues. Germline loops: CDR1 SGHRS, CDR2 YFSETQ. V gave up 4 bases and J gave up 4 bases; unmatched junction bases: 16. The CDR3 bases that were read are TGCGCCAGCAGCGTGTCCCTCGGGGGACAGGTGTCCGGAAACACC. Translated, it gives CASSVSLGGQVSGNT. The full-length CDR3 reads as CASSVSLGGQVSGNTIYF. The variable domain in full, completed from reference TRBV5-1 and TRBJ1-3, reads KAGVTQTPRYLIKTRGQQVTLSCSPISGHRSVSWYQQTPGQGLQFLFEYFSETQRNKGNFPGRFSGRQFSNSRSEMNVSTLELGDSALYLCASSVSLGGQVSGNTIYFGEGSWLTVV.

Concerning this clone itself: The CDR3 end falls 3 residues outside the read, so it is completed with the germline J gene. The chain employs TRBV12-3 or TRBV12-4 and TRBJ1-1; a possible D gene is TRBD1 (6 bases). The ends were cut back, 4 bases at V and 3 bases at J, with 12 bases in the middle. The CDR3 covers 14 residues. Here the CDR3 reads CASSWGQGYTEAFF. Incomplete CDR3 DNA: TGTGCCAGCAGTTGGGGGCAGGGGTACACTGAA.

Comments on this clone: The sequenced fragment ends 3 residues before the CDR3 boundary, so the rest is inferred from the germline J gene. V gene TRBV4-1 combines with J gene TRBJ2-3, with 8 bases fitting TRBD2. Germline CDR1 MGHRA, CDR2 YSYEKL. The CDR3 is made up of 16 amino acids. V was clipped by 4 bases and J by 6 bases; unmatched bases: 12. The sequenced CDR3 bases are TGCGCCAGCAGCCCCGGGGGGGTGTCGCGAGTTGATACG. It encodes CASSPGGVSRVDT. The CDR3 in its entirety is CASSPGGVSRVDTQYF.

In the case of this clone: Read coverage stops 3 residues before the CDR3 terminus; the germline J gene supplies the remainder. The chain recombines TRBV20-1 with TRBJ2-6; D is unclear. Between the trimmed V and J ends, which lost 2 bases and 0 bases, there was a span of 2 bases. Germline CDR1 is DFQATT and CDR2 is SNEGSKA (reference sequence). This CDR3 has 13 amino acids. This CDR3 is CSARYSGANVLTF. Partial CDR3 DNA: TGCAGTGCTAGATACTCTGGGGCCAACGTC.

In regard to this clone: The CDR3 goes on 3 residues after the read ends, and that part is filled in from the germline J gene. The chain recombines TRBV2 with TRBJ2-3; D remains unclear. Trimming pared 3 bases from V and 6 bases from J, leaving 7 bases between. This CDR3 contains 12 residues. CDR1 and CDR2 from the germline V gene are SNHLY and FYNNEI. This CDR3 reads CASSESRDTQYF. CDR3 bases read: TGTGCCAGCAGTGAGTCGAGGGATACG.

Regarding this clone: The sequence runs out 3 residues before the end of the CDR3; the remainder is reconstructed from the germline J gene. The chain recombines TRBV29-1 with TRBJ2-1; maybe TRBD1 (7 bases). This CDR3 is built from 14 residues. The V end was cut by 0 bases, the J end by 2 bases, with 8 bases between. Germline values: CDR1 SQVTM, CDR2 ANQGSEA. The CDR3 spells CSVEDRGAYNEQFF. CDR3 DNA, as far as it was read: TGCAGCGTTGAAGACAGGGGGGCCTACAATGAG.

As for this clone: The read gets to within 3 residues of the CDR3 end, and the germline J gene fills in the rest. The chain employs TRBV19 and TRBJ2-5; D not resolved. CDR3 length equals 11 residues. Germline V CDR1 and CDR2: LNHDA, SQIVND (reference sequence). V was trimmed by 8 bases and J by 5 bases, leaving 9 bases between them. The CDR3 bases that were read are TGTGCCAGTGAACGAGCGGAGACC. Its protein is CASERAET. The whole CDR3 region reads CASERAETQYF. The variable domain in full, completed from reference TRBV19 and TRBJ2-5, reads DGGITQSPKYLFRKEGQNVTLSCEQNLNHDAMYWYRQDPGQGLRLIYYSQIVNDFQKGDIAEGYSVSREKKESFPLTVTSAQKNPTAFYLCASERAETQYFGPGTRLLVL.

Worth noting for this clone: From the germline J gene comes the end of the CDR3, since the read stops 3 residues before it. This chain links TRBV7-9 with TRBJ2-3, with 8 nucleotides matching TRBD1. With 7 bases clipped from V and 3 bases from J, the junction kept 9 bases outside the gene matches. The CDR3 is made up of 15 amino acids. In germline, CDR1 is SEHNR, CDR2 FQNEAQ (reference sequence). Incomplete CDR3 DNA: TGTGCCAGCATTTGGGGGGACAGGAGAACAGATACG. Translating gives CASIWGDRRTDT. The full CDR3 is CASIWGDRRTDTQYF.

Remarks on this clone: The read terminates 3 residues ahead of where the CDR3 ends, so the germline J gene completes it. The chain couples TRBV5-1 to TRBJ2-4, with 7 bases lining up with TRBD1. Germline lookup yields CDR1 SGHRS and CDR2 YFSETQ. The CDR3 covers 18 residues. The J segment lost 1 base and the V segment lost 0 bases, leaving 10 bases of the junction unmatched. CDR3 protein: CASSLGQGKGAAKNIQYF. The CDR3 DNA, read in part, is TGCGCCAGCAGCTTGGGACAGGGAAAAGGAGCGGCCAAAAACATT.

Regarding this clone: From the germline J gene comes the end of the CDR3, since the read stops 3 residues before it. The rearrangement uses TRBV2 and TRBJ1-4, with TRBD1 as a possible D gene (5 bases). CDR3 length: 16 residues. Germline assignment: CDR1 SNHLY and CDR2 FYNNEI. Partial CDR3 DNA: TGTGCCAGCAGTGAAGCTCGGGGGGTTGGGGCCAACGTA. The encoded protein is CASSEARGVGANV. The full CDR3 reads CASSEARGVGANVLFF.

In the case of this clone: The read stops 3 residues short of the end of the CDR3; the missing end is completed from the germline J gene. V and J are TRBV5-1 and TRBJ2-1; 12 bases are a match to TRBD2. CDR1 SGHRS and CDR2 YFSETQ come from the germline V gene. CDR3 length equals 17 residues. V was pared by 2 bases and J by 1 base, with 4 bases of the junction left unmatched. CDR3 protein: CASSLALAGGSYNEQFF. CDR3 DNA, as far as it was read: TGCGCCAGCAGCTTAGCTCTAGCGGGAGGGTCCTACAATGAG. Together with reference TRBV5-1 and TRBJ2-1, the CDR3 gives the full variable domain: KAGVTQTPRYLIKTRGQQVTLSCSPISGHRSVSWYQQTPGQGLQFLFEYFSETQRNKGNFPGRFSGRQFSNSRSEMNVSTLELGDSALYLCASSLALAGGSYNEQFFGPGTRLTVL.

Comment on this clone: The read falls 3 residues short of the CDR3 end, and the missing part is taken from the germline J gene. V gene TRBV19 combines with J gene TRBJ2-1; 8 positions agree with TRBD2. Trimming removed 6 bases from V and 8 bases from J; junction bases left unmatched: 12. Germline CDR1 LNHDA, CDR2 SQIVND (reference sequence). The CDR3 is 15 amino acids. CDR3: CASSPGLAGWDEQFF. Partial CDR3 DNA: TGTGCCAGTAGCCCTGGGTTAGCGGGATGGGATGAG. Based on the CDR3 plus reference TRBV19 and TRBJ2-1, the full variable domain is DGGITQSPKYLFRKEGQNVTLSCEQNLNHDAMYWYRQDPGQGLRLIYYSQIVNDFQKGDIAEGYSVSREKKESFPLTVTSAQKNPTAFYLCASSPGLAGWDEQFFGPGTRLTVL.

The CDR3 sequence is CAWSRAVNTEAFF. The covered CDR3 bases are TGTGCCTGGAGTCGAGCGGTGAACACTGAA. The chain links TRBV30 to TRBJ1-1; D unresolved. The read ends 3 residues shy of where the CDR3 ends; the end is completed using the germline J gene. CDR1 and CDR2 (germline): GTSNPN, SVGIG (reference sequence). The CDR3 loop spans 13 amino acids. Trimming removed 2 bases from V and 0 bases from J, with 7 bases in between.

A remark on this clone: The read ends 3 residues early relative to the CDR3; the germline J gene fills the gap. J is TRBJ1-1 and V is TRBV10-3; no reliable D call. Trimming removed 4 bases from V and 0 bases from J, with 9 bases in between. Germline assignment: CDR1 ENHRY and CDR2 SYGVKD. The CDR3 loop spans 14 amino acids. The part of the CDR3 DNA that was read is TGTGCCATCAGTGGGGTAGGGTTGAACACTGAA. Its translation: CAISGVGLNTE. The complete CDR3 reads CAISGVGLNTEAFF.

Details on this clone: The sequence runs out 3 residues before the end of the CDR3; the remainder is reconstructed from the germline J gene. This chain uses TRBV20-1 with TRBJ2-5, with 9 bases matching TRBD2. The CDR3 is 15 amino acids. Germline CDR1 is DFQATT and CDR2 is SNEGSKA (reference sequence). V shed 1 base and J 5 bases; nucleotides not matched to a gene: 8. The covered CDR3 bases are TGCAGTGCTAGAGTATGGCGGGGGGGCCGGGAGACC. Amino acid sequence: CSARVWRGGRET. The entire CDR3 reads CSARVWRGGRETQYF.

About this clone itself: The CDR3 is cut off 3 residues early in the read; its end comes from the germline J gene. The chain uses TRBV7-9 and TRBJ1-6; D might be TRBD1 (6 bases). V was trimmed by 10 bases and J by 8 bases, leaving 12 bases between them. This CDR3 region has 12 residues. Germline assignment: CDR1 SEHNR and CDR2 FQNEAQ (reference sequence). The CDR3 spells CATTGTDSPLHF. The sequenced part of the CDR3 DNA is TGTGCCACCACAGGGACCGATTCACCC.

A remark on this clone: The observed sequence ends 3 residues before the CDR3 terminus, with the missing tail filled in from the germline J gene. The chain joins TRBV29-1 to TRBJ1-2; 7 bases fit TRBD1. The V gene's germline CDR1 is SQVTM and CDR2 ANQGSEA. Trimming at V came to 4 bases and at J to 7 bases, leaving 9 bases not matched to a gene. This CDR3 region has 13 residues. The CDR3 bases that were read are TGCAGCGTTGGCTGGACAGGAGGATCTGGC. Translating gives CSVGWTGGSG. The CDR3 in full is CSVGWTGGSGYTF.

As concerns this clone: The observed sequence ends 3 residues before the CDR3 terminus, with the missing tail filled in from the germline J gene. The rearrangement joins TRBV5-1 to TRBJ2-3, with a tentative D call TRBD2 (6 bases). The germline V gene has CDR1 SGHRS and CDR2 YFSETQ. Trimming removed 6 bases from V and 6 bases from J, with 17 bases in between. The CDR3 spans 14 residues. The CDR3 sequence is CASKTGLGGDTQYF. CDR3 DNA, as far as it was read: TGCGCCAGCAAGACGGGACTCGGAGGGGATACG.

A remark on this clone: The read ends 3 residues before the CDR3 terminus; that terminus is restored from the germline J gene. The gene calls are TRBV9 and TRBJ1-5; perhaps TRBD1 as D (5 bases). Germline V lookup: CDR1 SGDLS, CDR2 YYNGEE. The length of the CDR3 is 14 residues. Trimming took off 0 bases at V and 6 bases at J, with 10 bases between the two ends. CDR3 bases read: TGTGCCAGCAGCGTAGGTGGGGCCGGTCAGCCC. This sequence encodes CASSVGGAGQP. The whole CDR3 is CASSVGGAGQPQHF.

Comment on this clone: The CDR3 end is not reached by the read, which stops 3 residues before it; the germline J gene fills it in. V usage is TRBV19 and J usage is TRBJ1-2, with 8 bases lining up with TRBD1. The germline V gene encodes CDR1 LNHDA and CDR2 SQIVND (reference sequence). The CDR3 runs to 13 residues. CDR3 residues: CASRKDRAYDYTF. The covered CDR3 bases are TGTGCCAGTAGAAAGGACAGGGCCTACGAC.

Worth noting for this clone: The sequenced fragment ends 3 residues before the CDR3 boundary, so the rest is inferred from the germline J gene. The chain carries TRBV5-1 and TRBJ2-1; 7 positions agree with TRBD1. CDR1 SGHRS and CDR2 YFSETQ come from the germline V gene. V was clipped by 3 bases and J by 0 bases; unmatched bases: 6. The CDR3 sequence is 16 residues long. The CDR3: CASSSRQGRSYNEQFF. CDR3 bases read: TGCGCCAGCAGCTCTCGACAGGGCCGCTCCTACAATGAG. Using reference TRBV5-1 and TRBJ2-1 for the parts outside the CDR3, the full variable domain is KAGVTQTPRYLIKTRGQQVTLSCSPISGHRSVSWYQQTPGQGLQFLFEYFSETQRNKGNFPGRFSGRQFSNSRSEMNVSTLELGDSALYLCASSSRQGRSYNEQFFGPGTRLTVL.

About this clone itself: The DNA ends 3 residues before the CDR3 does, and the rest of the CDR3 is filled in from the germline J gene. J is TRBJ2-5 and V is TRBV12-5, with 8 nucleotides matching TRBD1. The CDR3 contains 16 residues. CDR1 LGHNT and CDR2 FRNRAP come from the germline V gene. The V segment lost 4 bases and the J segment 3 bases; nucleotides outside the gene matches: 10. CDR3 sequence reads: CASGSAYGTGKETQYF. The sequenced CDR3 bases are TGTGCTAGTGGTTCAGCCTACGGGACAGGAAAAGAGACC.